This is a list of T cell receptor beta chains from one sample in a study of regulatory T cells in long-lasting Graves disease. Using its own MiXCR run on the multiplex PCR reads, TCRdb lists one record per CDR3 protein. This table holds 200,000 to 300,000 distinct CDR3 sequences, 20% to 25% found once. The specimen was peripheral blood mononuclear cells (PBMCs), collected at new diagnosis, from a patient treated with antithyroid drugs. The receptor set was obtained from a female donor with Graves disease. Each CDR3 is given with its conserved first and last residue. A D gene is named only where the DNA matches it firmly. The listing skips clone size in some rows; elsewhere it reads once, few, many or a size class.

>TRBD2|many|TRBV20-1|TRBJ2-7
CSATSGGHSYEQYF
TGCAGTGCTACTAGCGGGGGGCACTCCTACGAGCAGTACTTC
>-|many|TRBV12-3/TRBV12-4|TRBJ1-1
CASSFFSARGTEAFF
TGTGCCAGCAGTTTCTTTTCGGCGCGGGGGACTGAAGCTTTCTTT
>TRBD1|few|TRBV9|TRBJ1-6
CASTLGGQGDSPLHF
TGTGCCAGCACCCTAGGGGGACAGGGTGATTCACCCCTCCACTTT
>TRBD1|many|TRBV6-5|TRBJ2-7
CASSSRDREEQYF
TGTGCCAGCAGTTCCCGGGACAGGGAAGAGCAGTACTTC
>TRBD2|few|TRBV25-1|TRBJ2-3
CASSDVWGEGHTDTQYF
TGTGCCAGCAGTGACGTTTGGGGGGAGGGGCACACAGATACGCAGTATTTT
>-|many|TRBV7-2|TRBJ2-2
CASSASPSNTGELFF
TGTGCCAGCAGCGCATCCCCCTCGAACACCGGGGAGCTGTTTTTT
>TRBD1|many|TRBV5-6|TRBJ1-2
CASSLGQGDGYTF
TGTGCCAGCAGCTTGGGGCAGGGGGATGGCTACACCTTC
>-|many|TRBV3-1|TRBJ2-2
CASSQAQWGNNTGELFF
TGTGCCAGCAGCCAAGCGCAGTGGGGGAACAACACCGGGGAGCTGTTTTTT
>TRBD2|many|TRBV7-2|TRBJ2-3
CASSLERGGRRTDTQYF
TGTGCCAGCAGCTTAGAACGGGGCGGGAGACGCACAGATACGCAGTATTTT
>TRBD1|-|TRBV10-3|TRBJ1-5
CAISERQGAFQPQHF
TGTGCCATCAGTGAGCGACAGGGGGCCTTTCAGCCCCAGCATTTT
>-|many|TRBV6-5|TRBJ2-2
CASSYHSLVYRVANTGELFF
TGTGCCAGCAGTTACCACTCGTTGGTCTACAGGGTCGCGAACACCGGGGAGCTGTTTTTT
>TRBD2|-|TRBV19|TRBJ2-5
CASSTRDYQETQYF
TGTGCCAGTAGTACCCGGGACTATCAAGAGACCCAGTACTTC
>TRBD2|many|TRBV14|TRBJ2-1
CASSQVRELAGGSQFF
TGTGCCAGCAGCCAAGTCAGGGAACTAGCGGGAGGTTCGCAGTTCTTC
>TRBD2|many|TRBV11-3|TRBJ2-3
CASSPNSGATDTQYF
TGTGCCAGCAGCCCTAATAGCGGGGCCACAGATACGCAGTATTTT
>-|many|TRBV5-1|TRBJ2-5
CASSLATVTWRGQYF
TGCGCCAGCAGCCTGGCCACGGTTACCTGGCGGGGACAGTACTTC
>TRBD1|many|TRBV10-3|TRBJ1-6
CATQDRDYSPLHF
TGTGCCACTCAGGACAGGGACTACTCACCCCTCCACTTT
>-|many|TRBV28|TRBJ2-1
CASSTRTVDTYNEQFF
TGTGCCAGCAGCACCCGGACCGTAGATACCTACAATGAGCAGTTCTTC
>-|-|TRBV6-1|TRBJ2-3
CASRRQEGSTDTQYF
TGTGCCAGCAGGCGACAGGAAGGTAGCACAGATACGCAGTACTTT
>-|many|TRBV4-1|TRBJ2-2
CASSQGFAIGSGTGELFF
TGCGCCAGCAGCCAAGGATTTGCGATTGGGTCGGGCACCGGGGAGCTGTTTTTT
>-|many|TRBV2|TRBJ1-2
CASSNSALLYGYTF
TGTGCCAGCAGTAACAGTGCCCTACTATATGGCTACACCTTC
>-|many|TRBV7-2|TRBJ2-5
CASSLWRGGETQYF
TGTGCCAGCAGCTTATGGCGGGGCGGGGAGACCCAGTACTTC
>-|-|TRBV12-3/TRBV12-4|TRBJ1-1
CASSSTAMNTEAFF
TGTGCCAGCAGTTCGACAGCTATGAACACTGAAGCTTTCTTT
>-|-|TRBV6-1|TRBJ2-1
CASSAHGGTNEQFF
TGTGCCAGCAGTGCCCATGGGGGGACCAATGAGCAGTTCTTC
>-|many|TRBV9|TRBJ2-1
CASSLDGTRYNEQFF
TGTGCCAGCAGCCTAGACGGGACCCGTTACAATGAGCAGTTCTTC
>-|-|TRBV28|TRBJ2-7
CASRLQNRDHEQYF
TGTGCCAGCAGATTACAGAACCGGGACCACGAGCAGTACTTC
>-|-|TRBV7-8|TRBJ2-3
CASSLSSGGRATDTQYF
TGTGCCAGCAGCTTAAGTAGCGGAGGAAGGGCCACAGATACGCAGTATTTT
>-|many|TRBV18|TRBJ1-2
CASSPAESYGYTF
TGTGCCAGCTCACCGGCGGAGTCTTATGGCTACACCTTC
>-|-|TRBV9|TRBJ2-5
CAISESTRETRYF
TGTGCCATCAGTGAGTCGACTCGGGAGACCCGGTACTTC
>TRBD2|many|TRBV7-2|TRBJ2-3
CASSATGTSGGNTQYF
TGTGCCAGCAGCGCTACCGGGACTAGCGGGGGTAATACGCAGTATTTT
>-|few|TRBV6-5|TRBJ1-2
CASSYPTGAGALYGYTF
TGTGCCAGCAGTTATCCGACCGGTGCAGGGGCTCTCTATGGCTACACCTTC